This is a list of T cell receptor beta chains from one sample in a study of human T cells and chemical hapten exposure. TCRdb redid the calling of the RACE reads with MiXCR, one entry per CDR3 protein. Counted here are some 84,000 distinct CDR3 sequences, approximately 9% occurring once; the ten biggest clones make up 2.5% to 3%. The specimen comprised whole blood, sampled in connection with sensitization to the hapten diphenylcyclopropenone (DPC). The receptors stem from a man between 40 and 49 years old with alopecia areata. Some clones in this sample may be carry-over from other donors' samples. CDR3s include the opening cysteine and the closing phenylalanine or tryptophan. The order of the fields is V gene, D gene, clone size, J gene, CDR3 protein, CDR3 DNA. A D gene is named only where the DNA matches it firmly. Some rows mark clone size as missing; the rest say once, few, many or name a class of expanded clone.

V gene: TRBV6-2/TRBV6-3
D gene: TRBD2
clone size: few
J gene: TRBJ2-1
CDR3 protein: CASSTAGLAVGNEQFF
CDR3 DNA: TGTGCCAGCAGTACGGCGGGACTAGCGGTCGGCAATGAGCAGTTCTTC

V gene: TRBV28
D gene: -
clone size: many
J gene: TRBJ1-5
CDR3 protein: CASSRQTHSNQPQHF
CDR3 DNA: TGTGCCAGCAGCCGACAGACCCATAGCAATCAGCCCCAGCATTTT

V gene: TRBV12-3/TRBV12-4
D gene: TRBD2
clone size: many
J gene: TRBJ2-7
CDR3 protein: CASSSRGSGREKEQYF
CDR3 DNA: TGTGCCAGCAGTTCGAGAGGGAGCGGGAGGGAGAAAGAGCAGTACTTC

V gene: TRBV28
D gene: -
clone size: -
J gene: TRBJ2-7
CDR3 protein: CASSLSGGTLAYEQYF
CDR3 DNA: TGTGCCAGCAGTTTATCTGGAGGGACCCTAGCCTACGAGCAGTACTTC

V gene: TRBV6-2/TRBV6-3
D gene: TRBD2
clone size: few
J gene: TRBJ2-3
CDR3 protein: CASRPGTSGDLYSTDTQYF
CDR3 DNA: TGTGCCAGCAGACCCGGGACTAGCGGGGACCTCTATAGCACAGATACGCAGTATTTT

V gene: TRBV10-3
D gene: TRBD1
clone size: -
J gene: TRBJ2-1
CDR3 protein: CAISEPDRGRGNEQFF
CDR3 DNA: TGTGCCATCAGTGAGCCCGACAGGGGACGGGGCAATGAGCAGTTCTTC

V gene: TRBV7-7
D gene: TRBD1
clone size: many
J gene: TRBJ1-3
CDR3 protein: CASSLGGEGNTIYF
CDR3 DNA: TGTGCTAGCAGCTTAGGGGGCGAAGGAAACACCATATATTTT

V gene: TRBV7-9
D gene: TRBD2
clone size: -
J gene: TRBJ2-2
CDR3 protein: CASSLGGLAGSTGELFF
CDR3 DNA: TGTGCCAGCAGCTTAGGCGGACTAGCGGGTAGCACCGGGGAGCTGTTTTTT

V gene: TRBV9
D gene: -
clone size: few
J gene: TRBJ2-3
CDR3 protein: CASSFAPGSLDTQYF
CDR3 DNA: TGTGCCAGCAGCTTCGCTCCCGGGAGTCTAGATACGCAGTATTTT

V gene: TRBV27
D gene: TRBD1
clone size: -
J gene: TRBJ2-2
CDR3 protein: CASSTTGTGELFF
CDR3 DNA: TGTGCCAGCAGTACGACAGGGACCGGGGAGCTGTTTTTT

V gene: TRBV5-8
D gene: -
clone size: few
J gene: TRBJ1-1
CDR3 protein: CASSWDIPQGTEAFF
CDR3 DNA: TGTGCCAGCAGCTGGGACATCCCACAAGGTACTGAAGCTTTCTTT

V gene: TRBV24-1
D gene: -
clone size: -
J gene: TRBJ2-2
CDR3 protein: CATSDLTSTNTGELFF
CDR3 DNA: TGTGCCACCAGCGATTTGACCTCTACGAACACCGGGGAGCTGTTTTTT

V gene: TRBV7-2
D gene: TRBD2
clone size: -
J gene: TRBJ2-1
CDR3 protein: CASSFRTSAYNEQFF
CDR3 DNA: TGTGCCAGCAGCTTCAGGACTAGCGCCTACAATGAGCAGTTCTTC

V gene: TRBV27
D gene: -
clone size: many
J gene: TRBJ1-1
CDR3 protein: CASSRAGVGMRAFF
CDR3 DNA: TGTGCCAGCAGTAGGGCAGGGGTGGGTATGAGAGCTTTCTTT

V gene: TRBV20-1
D gene: -
clone size: many
J gene: TRBJ1-1
CDR3 protein: CSARGGSGVVPEAFF
CDR3 DNA: TGCAGTGCTAGAGGGGGATCCGGGGTCGTTCCTGAAGCTTTCTTT

V gene: TRBV24-1
D gene: -
clone size: many
J gene: TRBJ2-2
CDR3 protein: CATSDPGQSRGELFF
CDR3 DNA: TGTGCCACCAGTGATCCTGGACAGTCTAGGGGGGAGCTGTTTTTT

V gene: TRBV7-2
D gene: -
clone size: -
J gene: TRBJ2-3
CDR3 protein: CASREKLYTQYF
CDR3 DNA: TGTGCCAGCAGGGAAAAATTATATACGCAGTATTTT

V gene: TRBV3-1
D gene: TRBD1
clone size: many
J gene: TRBJ1-4
CDR3 protein: CASSQDPGGAGEKLFF
CDR3 DNA: TGTGCCAGCAGCCAAGATCCAGGGGGCGCCGGGGAAAAACTGTTTTTT

V gene: TRBV6-1
D gene: TRBD2
clone size: -
J gene: TRBJ2-2
CDR3 protein: CASSERTSGRIELFF
CDR3 DNA: TGTGCCAGCAGTGAAAGGACTAGCGGGAGAATAGAGCTGTTTTTT

V gene: TRBV7-2
D gene: TRBD1
clone size: few
J gene: TRBJ2-6
CDR3 protein: CASSPQGGGITRSGANVLTF
CDR3 DNA: TGTGCCAGCAGCCCACAGGGGGGTGGGATTACCCGCTCTGGGGCCAACGTCCTGACTTTC

V gene: TRBV4-2
D gene: TRBD2
clone size: -
J gene: TRBJ2-1
CDR3 protein: CASSQDPPGLGSYNEQFF
CDR3 DNA: TGTGCCAGCAGCCAAGACCCGCCGGGACTAGGGTCCTACAATGAGCAGTTCTTC

V gene: TRBV10-3
D gene: -
clone size: few
J gene: TRBJ1-5
CDR3 protein: CAISESAVPSNQPQHF
CDR3 DNA: TGTGCCATCAGTGAGTCGGCGGTCCCGAGCAATCAGCCCCAGCATTTT

V gene: TRBV29-1
D gene: TRBD1
clone size: many
J gene: TRBJ1-5
CDR3 protein: CSALVGTASNQPQHF
CDR3 DNA: TGCAGCGCTTTAGTTGGGACAGCAAGCAATCAGCCCCAGCATTTT